This TCR beta chain was identified during a study of yellow fever vaccine responses in identical twins. Via MiXCR, TCRdb re-called the RT-PCR reads, giving one row per CDR3 protein. The sample consists of about 21,000 distinct CDR3 sequences, 77% of them appearing once. About this clonotype itself: Its cognate antigen is unknown.

The V gene's germline CDR1 is SNHLY and CDR2 FYNNEI. The CDR3 has 13 residues. V was clipped by 6 bases and J by 3 bases, with 10 bases between them. Study-level points and caveats: Reportedly, the T cell response mounted by twins to vaccine seemed partly convergent, partly personalized.

This material consisted of T cells from blood (PBMCs), unsorted or a sorted subset (not recorded which), taken before or after yellow fever vaccination (not recorded which). The sequence was collected from a woman between 18 and 29 years old who received the yellow fever vaccine. The V call is TRBV2, the J call TRBJ2-3; D is perhaps TRBD1 (6 bases). CDR3 sequence (DNA): TGTGCCAGCAGGAGAACAGGGACAGATACGCAGTATTTT. Its protein is CASRRTGTDTQYF.